The next 21 T cell receptor beta chains were all read from a single sample in a study of monozygotic twins with inflammatory bowel disease. TCRdb reprocessed the 5' RACE reads and reports one entry per CDR3 protein, with no DNA. The sample has just over 300,000 distinct CDR3 sequences. Source material: blood. These receptors originate from a human donor with ulcerative colitis or Crohn's disease, or a healthy co-twin of an affected twin (not recorded which).

V is TRBV7-9 and J is TRBJ2-3; TCRdb proposes TRBD1, but this gene call is untestable without DNA. The CDR3 is 15 residues long. Germline V gives CDR1 SEHNR, CDR2 FQNEAQ (reference sequence). The CDR3 spells CASSPGQGKSDTQYF. Combining the CDR3 with reference TRBV7-9 and TRBJ2-3 gives the whole variable domain DTGVSQNPRHKITKRGQNVTFRCDPISEHNRLYWYRQTLGQGPEFLTYFQNEAQLEKSRLLSDRFSAERPKGSFSTLEIQRTEQGDSAMYLCASSPGQGKSDTQYFGPGTRLTVL.

The chain employs TRBV7-2 and TRBJ2-1. In germline, CDR1 is SGHTA, CDR2 FQGNSA. The CDR3 consists of 12 residues. The CDR3 region is CASTKDSNEQFF.

The rearrangement joins TRBV7-9 to TRBJ1-2; TCRdb's D gene call, TRBD1, goes unchecked for lack of DNA. Germline V gene lookup returns CDR1 SEHNR and CDR2 FQNEAQ (reference sequence). This CDR3 region has 14 residues. CDR3 sequence reads: CASSLVWERDGYTF. The complete variable domain, with remaining parts taken from reference TRBV7-9 and TRBJ1-2, reads DTGVSQNPRHKITKRGQNVTFRCDPISEHNRLYWYRQTLGQGPEFLTYFQNEAQLEKSRLLSDRFSAERPKGSFSTLEIQRTEQGDSAMYLCASSLVWERDGYTFGSGTRLTVV.

The gene calls are TRBV11-2 and TRBJ2-7. This CDR3 comprises 13 residues. CDR1 and CDR2 from the germline V gene are SGHAT and FQNNGV. CDR3 sequence reads: CASSRLVTSEQYF. Based on the CDR3 plus reference TRBV11-2 and TRBJ2-7, the full variable domain is EAGVAQSPRYKIIEKRQSVAFWCNPISGHATLYWYQQILGQGPKLLIQFQNNGVVDDSQLPKDRFSAERLKGVDSTLKIQPAKLEDSAVYLCASSRLVTSEQYFGPGTRLTVT.

CDR3 in amino acids: CSARAGTGYEQYF. The chain carries TRBV20-1 and TRBJ2-7; the D gene TCRdb calls, TRBD1, cannot be checked with no DNA. CDR3 length: 13 residues. CDR1 DFQATT and CDR2 SNEGSKA come from the germline V gene (reference sequence).

V is TRBV23-1 and J is TRBJ2-2; TCRdb lists TRBD2, though no DNA is available to test this call. TRBV23-1 is an ORF, with its function uncertain. The CDR3 loop spans 15 amino acids. The CDR3 region is CASSLAGIVTGELFF.

The chain links TRBV6-2 or TRBV6-3 to TRBJ2-1; the TCRdb call, TRBD1, lacks DNA for checking. The CDR3 sequence is 12 residues long. From germline, CDR1 is MNHEY and CDR2 SVGEGT. The CDR3 spells CASALMGNEQFF.

The chain combines TRBV20-1 with TRBJ2-3; TCRdb returns TRBD2, unconfirmable since there is no DNA. Germline CDR1 DFQATT, CDR2 SNEGSKA (reference sequence). The CDR3 spans 15 residues. The CDR3 is CSAPGTSGRDDTQYF.

The chain couples TRBV18 to TRBJ1-1. Germline V gene sequence: CDR1 KGHSH, CDR2 LQKENI. There are 15 residues in the CDR3. The chain's CDR3 is CASSPVTGRDTEAFF. The full variable domain, in which reference TRBV18 and TRBJ1-1 provide the parts outside the CDR3, is NAGVMQNPRHLVRRRGQEARLRCSPMKGHSHVYWYRQLPEEGLKFMVYLQKENIIDESGMPKERFSAEFPKEGPSILRIQQVVRGDSAAYFCASSPVTGRDTEAFFGQGTRLTVV.

The CDR3 sequence is CASSGRGQTTNEKLFF. V is TRBV5-1 and J is TRBJ1-4; TCRdb outputs TRBD1, but without DNA this stays unchecked. The CDR3 spans 16 residues. Germline-derived CDR1 and CDR2 are SGHRS and YFSETQ.

The chain recombines TRBV5-6 with TRBJ2-1; TCRdb lists TRBD2, though no DNA is available to test this call. CDR1 and CDR2 from the germline V gene are SGHDT and YYEEEE. The CDR3 totals 14 residues. The CDR3 spells CASNEGFSYNEQFF.

The V and J genes are TRBV7-2 and TRBJ2-3; the D call from TCRdb, TRBD2, cannot be confirmed without DNA. The CDR3 is 16 amino acids. Germline V gives CDR1 SGHTA, CDR2 FQGNSA. CDR3 sequence reads: CASSLAGGSFTDTQYF.

The chain links TRBV25-1 to TRBJ2-1; without DNA, the TCRdb call of TRBD1 cannot be checked. Germline V gives CDR1 MGHDK, CDR2 SYGVNS. The CDR3 has 15 residues. The CDR3 reads CASSEGRGIGNEQFF.

The chain recombines TRBV6-4 with TRBJ2-2; lacking DNA, the TRBD1 call made by TCRdb goes unchecked. Germline CDR1 reads MRHNA; CDR2 reads SNTAGT. The CDR3 has 16 amino acids. The CDR3 is CASSAGTGGNTGELFF.

The chain joins TRBV25-1 to TRBJ2-1; absent DNA, TCRdb's TRBD1 call cannot be checked. There are 15 residues in the CDR3. The germline V gene has CDR1 MGHDK and CDR2 SYGVNS. The CDR3 loop is CASSEGGQGSNEQFF.

This chain joins TRBV28 and TRBJ2-3; TCRdb names TRBD1, which stays unverified in the absence of DNA. The CDR3 has 15 residues. The germline V gene encodes CDR1 MDHEN and CDR2 SYDVKM. This CDR3 is CASSFQGGITDTQYF.

The gene calls are TRBV6-1 and TRBJ2-4; as DNA is missing, the TRBD1 call by TCRdb cannot be tested. The CDR3 runs 16 residues. The germline CDR1 and CDR2 sequences are MNHNS and SASEGT. The CDR3 sequence is CASSQVGQGAKNIQYF.

This rearrangement joins TRBV7-2 to TRBJ2-1. The CDR3 sequence is 15 residues long. Germline V CDR1 and CDR2: SGHTA, FQGNSA. The CDR3 region is CASSLLKLSNNEQFF.

The V gene is TRBV7-9, the J gene TRBJ2-5; the TCRdb D gene call, TRBD2, has no DNA to confirm it. The germline gives CDR1 SEHNR, CDR2 FQNEAQ (reference sequence). The CDR3 covers 15 residues. The CDR3 region is CASSLNSGYQETQYF.

The chain employs TRBV7-2 and TRBJ2-7; the D call from TCRdb, TRBD2, cannot be confirmed without DNA. The germline V gene has CDR1 SGHTA and CDR2 FQGNSA. The CDR3 runs 15 residues. The CDR3 protein is CASSTDRTSFYEQYF.

This sequence joins TRBV6-2 or TRBV6-3 and TRBJ1-5. Germline assignment: CDR1 MNHEY and CDR2 SVGEGT. The CDR3 covers 16 residues. CDR3 protein: CASSKFRHNSNQPQHF.